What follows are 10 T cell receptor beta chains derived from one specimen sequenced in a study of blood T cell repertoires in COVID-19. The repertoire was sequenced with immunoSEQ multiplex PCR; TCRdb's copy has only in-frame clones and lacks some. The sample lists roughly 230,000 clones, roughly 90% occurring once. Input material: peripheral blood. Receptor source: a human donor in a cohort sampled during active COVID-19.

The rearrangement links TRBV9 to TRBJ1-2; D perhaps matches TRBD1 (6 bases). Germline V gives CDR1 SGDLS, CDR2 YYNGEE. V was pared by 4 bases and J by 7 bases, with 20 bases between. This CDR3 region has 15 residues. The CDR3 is CASSPWDIQKGGYTF. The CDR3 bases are TGTGCCAGCAGCCCCTGGGACATCCAGAAGGGTGGCTACACCTTC.

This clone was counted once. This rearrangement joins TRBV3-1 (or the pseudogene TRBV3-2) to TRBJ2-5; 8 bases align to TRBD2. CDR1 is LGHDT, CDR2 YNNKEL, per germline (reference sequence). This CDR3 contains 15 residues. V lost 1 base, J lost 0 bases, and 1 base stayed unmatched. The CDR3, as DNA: TGTGCCAGCAGCCAAGCGGGGGGGTACCAAGAGACCCAGTACTTC. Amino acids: CASSQAGGYQETQYF.

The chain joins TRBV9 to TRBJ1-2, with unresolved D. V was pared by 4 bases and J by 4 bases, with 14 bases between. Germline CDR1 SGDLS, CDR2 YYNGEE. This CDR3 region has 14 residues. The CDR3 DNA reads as TGTGCCAGCAGCCTACGGACGGCGGGCTATGGCTACACCTTC. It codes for CASSLRTAGYGYTF.

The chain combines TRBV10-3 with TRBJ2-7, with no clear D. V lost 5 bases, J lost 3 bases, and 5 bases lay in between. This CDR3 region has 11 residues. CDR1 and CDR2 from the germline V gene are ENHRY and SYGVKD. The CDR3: CAISPVYEQYF. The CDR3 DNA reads TGTGCCATCAGTCCCGTCTACGAGCAGTACTTC.

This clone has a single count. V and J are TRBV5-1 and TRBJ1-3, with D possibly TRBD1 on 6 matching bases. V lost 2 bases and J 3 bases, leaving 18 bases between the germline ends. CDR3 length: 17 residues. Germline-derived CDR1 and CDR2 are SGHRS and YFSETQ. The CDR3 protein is CASSFPKTGDIGNTIYF. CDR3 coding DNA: TGCGCCAGCAGCTTTCCAAAGACAGGAGATATTGGAAACACCATATATTTT.

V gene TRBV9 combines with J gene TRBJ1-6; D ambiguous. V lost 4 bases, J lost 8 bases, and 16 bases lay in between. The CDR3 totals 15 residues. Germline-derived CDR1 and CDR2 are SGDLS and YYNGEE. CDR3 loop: CASSPQGARDSPLHF. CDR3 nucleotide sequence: TGTGCCAGCAGCCCTCAAGGCGCTAGAGATTCACCCCTCCACTTT.

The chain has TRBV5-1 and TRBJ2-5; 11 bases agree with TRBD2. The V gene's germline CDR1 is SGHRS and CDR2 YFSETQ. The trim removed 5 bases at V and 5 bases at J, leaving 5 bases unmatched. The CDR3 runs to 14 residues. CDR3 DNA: TGCGCCAGCAGGCCCGGGACTAGCGGTGAGACCCAGTACTTC. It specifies CASRPGTSGETQYF.

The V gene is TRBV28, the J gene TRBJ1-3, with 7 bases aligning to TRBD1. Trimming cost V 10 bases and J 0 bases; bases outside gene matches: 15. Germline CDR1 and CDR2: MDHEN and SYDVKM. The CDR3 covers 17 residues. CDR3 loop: CATRGSGDLYSGNTIYF. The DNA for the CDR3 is TGTGCCACCAGGGGGAGCGGGGATTTGTACTCTGGAAACACCATATATTTT.

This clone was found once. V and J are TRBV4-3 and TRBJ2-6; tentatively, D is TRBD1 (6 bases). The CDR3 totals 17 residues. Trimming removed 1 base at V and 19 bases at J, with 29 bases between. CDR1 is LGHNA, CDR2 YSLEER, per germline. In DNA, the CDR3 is TGCGCCAGCAGCCAAGGTTTCCCCGCAGGGGTGCCCATAGTAGGTACTTTC. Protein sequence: CASSQGFPAGVPIVGTF.

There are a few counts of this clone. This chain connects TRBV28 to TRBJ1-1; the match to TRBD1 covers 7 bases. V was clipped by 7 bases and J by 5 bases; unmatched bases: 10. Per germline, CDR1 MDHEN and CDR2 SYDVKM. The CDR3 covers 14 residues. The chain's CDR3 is CASTPTSGGTEAFF. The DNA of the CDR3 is TGTGCCAGCACCCCCACTTCAGGGGGGACTGAAGCTTTCTTT.